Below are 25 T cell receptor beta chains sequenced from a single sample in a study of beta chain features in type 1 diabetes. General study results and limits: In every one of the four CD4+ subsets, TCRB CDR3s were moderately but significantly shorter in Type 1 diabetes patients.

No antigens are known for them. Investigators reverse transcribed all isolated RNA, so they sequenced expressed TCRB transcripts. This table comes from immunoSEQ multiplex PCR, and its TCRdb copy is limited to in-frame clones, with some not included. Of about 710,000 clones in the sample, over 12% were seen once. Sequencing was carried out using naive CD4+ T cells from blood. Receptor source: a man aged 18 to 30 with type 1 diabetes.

CDR3 sequence: CASSRLMTANEKLFF. In nucleotides, the CDR3 is TGTGCCAGCAGCCGGTTAATGACGGCTAATGAAAAACTGTTTTTT. This chain joins TRBV14 and TRBJ1-4; D gene ambiguous. Germline CDR1 SGHDN, CDR2 FVKESK. Trimming pared 4 bases from V and 3 bases from J, leaving 12 bases between. This CDR3 is built from 15 residues. Drawing the rest from reference TRBV14 and TRBJ1-4, the complete variable domain is EAGVTQFPSHSVIEKGQTVTLRCDPISGHDNLYWYRRVMGKEIKFLLHFVKESKQDESGMPNNRFLAERTGGTYSTLKVQPAELEDSGVYFCASSRLMTANEKLFFGSGTQLSVL.

For the CDR3, the DNA is TGTGCCAGCAGCTTAATTAGATTCTCCGGAGATACGCAGTATTTT. This encodes CASSLIRFSGDTQYF. This chain joins TRBV7-2 and TRBJ2-3; unclear D gene. Germline values: CDR1 SGHTA, CDR2 FQGNSA. V was pared by 2 bases and J by 5 bases, with 14 bases between. This CDR3 has 15 amino acids.

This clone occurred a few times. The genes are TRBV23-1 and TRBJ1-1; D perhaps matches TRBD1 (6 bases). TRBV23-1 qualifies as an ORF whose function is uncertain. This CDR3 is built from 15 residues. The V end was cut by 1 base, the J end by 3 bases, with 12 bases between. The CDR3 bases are TGCGCCAGCAGTCAATTTAACAGGGTTTACACTGAAGCTTTCTTT. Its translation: CASSQFNRVYTEAFF.

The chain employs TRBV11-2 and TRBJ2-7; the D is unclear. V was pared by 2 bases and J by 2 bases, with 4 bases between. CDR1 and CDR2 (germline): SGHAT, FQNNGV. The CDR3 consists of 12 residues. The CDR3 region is CASSLTTYEQYF. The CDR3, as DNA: TGTGCCAGCAGCTTAACGACCTACGAGCAGTACTTC.

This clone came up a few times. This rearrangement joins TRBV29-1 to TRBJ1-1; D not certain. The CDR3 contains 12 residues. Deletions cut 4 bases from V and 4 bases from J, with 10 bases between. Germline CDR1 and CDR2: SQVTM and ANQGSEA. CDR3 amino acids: CSVVSWGTEAFF. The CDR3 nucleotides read TGCAGCGTTGTCAGTTGGGGCACTGAAGCTTTCTTT. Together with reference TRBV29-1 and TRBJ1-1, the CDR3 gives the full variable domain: SAVISQKPSRDICQRGTSLTIQCQVDSQVTMMFWYRQQPGQSLTLIATANQGSEATYESGFVIDKFPISRPNLTFSTLTVSNMSPEDSSIYLCSVVSWGTEAFFGQGTRLTVV.

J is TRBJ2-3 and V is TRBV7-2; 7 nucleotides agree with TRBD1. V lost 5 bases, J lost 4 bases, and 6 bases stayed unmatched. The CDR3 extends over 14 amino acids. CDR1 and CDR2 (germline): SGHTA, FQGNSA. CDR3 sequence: CASSRGQAADTQYF. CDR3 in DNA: TGTGCCAGCAGCCGCGGACAGGCTGCAGATACGCAGTATTTT.

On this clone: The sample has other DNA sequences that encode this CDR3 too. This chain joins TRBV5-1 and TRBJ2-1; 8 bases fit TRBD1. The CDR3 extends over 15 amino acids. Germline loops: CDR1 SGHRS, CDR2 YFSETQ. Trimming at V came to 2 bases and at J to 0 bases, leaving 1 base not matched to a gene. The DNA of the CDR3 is TGCGCCAGCAGCTTACAGGGGGGCTCCTACAATGAGCAGTTCTTC. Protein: CASSLQGGSYNEQFF.

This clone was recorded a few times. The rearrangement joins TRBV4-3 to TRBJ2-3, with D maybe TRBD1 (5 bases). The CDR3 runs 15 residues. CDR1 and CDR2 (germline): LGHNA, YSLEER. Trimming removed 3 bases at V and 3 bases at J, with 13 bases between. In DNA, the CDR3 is TGCGCCAGCAGCCAGGGGCATATAGAGACAGATACGCAGTATTTT. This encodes CASSQGHIETDTQYF.

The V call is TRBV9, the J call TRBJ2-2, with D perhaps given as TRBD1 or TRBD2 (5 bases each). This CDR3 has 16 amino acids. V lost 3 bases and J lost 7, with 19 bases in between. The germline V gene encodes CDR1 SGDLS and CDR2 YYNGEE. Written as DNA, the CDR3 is TGTGCCAGCAGCGCCCGGGACGGACGTTGGGACGGGGAGCTGTTTTTT. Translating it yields CASSARDGRWDGELFF.

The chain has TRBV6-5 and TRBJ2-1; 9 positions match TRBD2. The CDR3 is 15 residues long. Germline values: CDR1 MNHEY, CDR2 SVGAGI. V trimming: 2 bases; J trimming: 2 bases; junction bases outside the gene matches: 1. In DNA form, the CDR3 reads TGTGCCAGCAGTTACGCTAGCGGGGCCTACAATGAGCAGTTCTTC. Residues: CASSYASGAYNEQFF.

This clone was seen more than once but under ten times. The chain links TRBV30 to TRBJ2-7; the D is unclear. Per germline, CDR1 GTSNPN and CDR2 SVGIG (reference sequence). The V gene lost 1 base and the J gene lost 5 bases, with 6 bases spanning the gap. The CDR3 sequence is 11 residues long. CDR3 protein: CAWSAPNEQYF. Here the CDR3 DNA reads TGTGCCTGGAGTGCCCCTAACGAGCAGTACTTC.

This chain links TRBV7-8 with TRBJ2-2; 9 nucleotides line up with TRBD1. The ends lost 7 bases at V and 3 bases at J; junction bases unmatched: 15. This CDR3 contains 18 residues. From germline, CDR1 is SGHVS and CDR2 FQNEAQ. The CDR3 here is CASTLIQRDRDHTGELFF. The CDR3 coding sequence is TGTGCCAGCACCCTCATCCAGAGGGACAGGGACCACACCGGGGAGCTGTTTTTT.

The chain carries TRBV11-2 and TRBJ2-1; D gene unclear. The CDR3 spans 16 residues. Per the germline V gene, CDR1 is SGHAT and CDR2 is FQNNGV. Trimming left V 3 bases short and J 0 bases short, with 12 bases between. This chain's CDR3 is CASSFGSRFSYNEQFF. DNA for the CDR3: TGTGCCAGCAGCTTTGGATCGAGATTCTCCTACAATGAGCAGTTCTTC. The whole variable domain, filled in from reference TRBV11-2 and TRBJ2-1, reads EAGVAQSPRYKIIEKRQSVAFWCNPISGHATLYWYQQILGQGPKLLIQFQNNGVVDDSQLPKDRFSAERLKGVDSTLKIQPAKLEDSAVYLCASSFGSRFSYNEQFFGPGTRLTVL.

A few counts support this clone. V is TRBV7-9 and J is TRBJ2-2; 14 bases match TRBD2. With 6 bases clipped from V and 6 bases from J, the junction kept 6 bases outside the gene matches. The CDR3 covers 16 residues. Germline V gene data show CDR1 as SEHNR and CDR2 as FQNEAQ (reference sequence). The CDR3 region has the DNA TGTGCCAGCAGTCCTGGGACTAGCGGGGGACCCGGGGAGCTGTTTTTT. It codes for CASSPGTSGGPGELFF.

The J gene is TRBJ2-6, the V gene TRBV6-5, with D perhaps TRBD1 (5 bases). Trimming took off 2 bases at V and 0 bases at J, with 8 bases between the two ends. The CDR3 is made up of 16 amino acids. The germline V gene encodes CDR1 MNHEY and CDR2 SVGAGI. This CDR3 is CASSYRGSSGANVLTF. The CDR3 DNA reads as TGTGCCAGCAGTTACAGGGGAAGCTCTGGGGCCAACGTCCTGACTTTC.

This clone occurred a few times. In nucleotides, the CDR3 is TGTGCCAGCAGTTACTTAGGGGGTCAGTACTTC. Translating it yields CASSYLGGQYF. The chain couples TRBV6-5 to TRBJ2-4, with D possibly matching TRBD1 (6 bases). Trimming took off 1 base at V and 12 bases at J, with 7 bases between the two ends. The CDR3 runs 11 residues. In germline, CDR1 is MNHEY, CDR2 SVGAGI.

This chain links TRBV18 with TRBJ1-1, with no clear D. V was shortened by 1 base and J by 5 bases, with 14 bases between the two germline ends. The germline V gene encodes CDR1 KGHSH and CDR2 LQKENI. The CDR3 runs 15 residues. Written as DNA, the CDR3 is TGTGCCAGCTCACCACGGGAGTTGGGTACAACTGAAGCTTTCTTT. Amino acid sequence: CASSPRELGTTEAFF.

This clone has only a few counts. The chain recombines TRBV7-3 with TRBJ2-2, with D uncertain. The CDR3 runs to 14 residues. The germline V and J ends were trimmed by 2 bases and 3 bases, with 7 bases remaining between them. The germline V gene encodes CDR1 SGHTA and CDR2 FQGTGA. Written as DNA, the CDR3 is TGTGCCAGCAGCTTAGACACTTACACCGGGGAGCTGTTTTTT. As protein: CASSLDTYTGELFF.

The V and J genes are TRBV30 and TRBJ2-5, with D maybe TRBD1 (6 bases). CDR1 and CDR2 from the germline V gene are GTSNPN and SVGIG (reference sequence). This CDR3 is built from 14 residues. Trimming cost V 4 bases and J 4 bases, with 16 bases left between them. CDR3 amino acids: CAWKGQGTRETQYF. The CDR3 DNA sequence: TGTGCCTGGAAAGGGCAGGGGACCAGAGAGACCCAGTACTTC.

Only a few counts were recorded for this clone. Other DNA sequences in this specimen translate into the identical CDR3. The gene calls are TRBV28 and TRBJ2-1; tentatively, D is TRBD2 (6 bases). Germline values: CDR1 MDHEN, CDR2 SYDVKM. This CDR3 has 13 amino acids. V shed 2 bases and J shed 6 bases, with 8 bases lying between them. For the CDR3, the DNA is TGTGCCAGCAGTTTAGGGGGAGGCAATGAGCAGTTCTTC. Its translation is CASSLGGGNEQFF.

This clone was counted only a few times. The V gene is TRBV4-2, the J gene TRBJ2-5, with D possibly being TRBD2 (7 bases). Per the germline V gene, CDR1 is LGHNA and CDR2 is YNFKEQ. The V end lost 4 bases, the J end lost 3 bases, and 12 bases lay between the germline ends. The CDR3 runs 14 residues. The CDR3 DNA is TGTGCCAGCAGCCGAACGGGGGGCAAAGAGACCCAGTACTTC. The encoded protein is CASSRTGGKETQYF.

The CDR3 sequence: CASSSSGQVYNEQFF. The CDR3 DNA reads as TGTGCCAGCAGCTCCTCGGGACAGGTATACAATGAGCAGTTCTTC. The J gene is TRBJ2-1, the V gene TRBV7-9; 8 bases match TRBD1. This CDR3 comprises 15 residues. CDR1 is SEHNR and CDR2 is FQNEAQ in the germline V gene (reference sequence). The junction had 6 bases not matched to a gene; V was cut back by 4 bases and J by 4 bases.

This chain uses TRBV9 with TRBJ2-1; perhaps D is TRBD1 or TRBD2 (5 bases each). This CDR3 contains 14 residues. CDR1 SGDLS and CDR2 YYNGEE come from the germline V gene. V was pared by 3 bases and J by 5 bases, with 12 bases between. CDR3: CASSAGTADNEQFF. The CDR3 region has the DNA TGTGCCAGCAGCGCCGGGACGGCCGACAATGAGCAGTTCTTC.

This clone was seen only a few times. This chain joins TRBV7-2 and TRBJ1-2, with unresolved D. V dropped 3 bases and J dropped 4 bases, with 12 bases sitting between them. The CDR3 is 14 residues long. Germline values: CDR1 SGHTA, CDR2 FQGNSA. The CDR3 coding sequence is TGTGCCAGCAGCTTTTTAGCAGGCCCCTATGGCTACACCTTC. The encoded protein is CASSFLAGPYGYTF.

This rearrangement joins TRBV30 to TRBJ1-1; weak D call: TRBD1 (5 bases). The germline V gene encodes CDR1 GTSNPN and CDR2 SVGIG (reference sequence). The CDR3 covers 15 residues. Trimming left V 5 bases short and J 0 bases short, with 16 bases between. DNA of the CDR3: TGTGCCTGGGGGCGGACACCGTTAATGAACACTGAAGCTTTCTTT. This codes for CAWGRTPLMNTEAFF.